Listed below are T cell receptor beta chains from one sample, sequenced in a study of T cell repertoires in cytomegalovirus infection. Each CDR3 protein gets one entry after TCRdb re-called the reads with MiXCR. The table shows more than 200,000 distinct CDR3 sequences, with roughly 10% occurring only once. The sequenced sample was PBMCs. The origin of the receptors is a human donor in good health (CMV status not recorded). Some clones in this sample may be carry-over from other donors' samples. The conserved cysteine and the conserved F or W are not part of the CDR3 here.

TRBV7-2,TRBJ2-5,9,ASSYRGTQY
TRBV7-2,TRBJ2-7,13,ASSSWDRSSYEQY
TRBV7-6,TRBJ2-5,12,ASSHRLAGETQY
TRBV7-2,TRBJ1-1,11,ASSLEGGTEAF
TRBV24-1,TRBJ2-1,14,ATSDLLPGGYNEQF
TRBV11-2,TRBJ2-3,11,ASSRPPEDTQY
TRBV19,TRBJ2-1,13,ASSIEPISYNEQF
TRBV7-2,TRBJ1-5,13,ASSLLRQGNQPQH
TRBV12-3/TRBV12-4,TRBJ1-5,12,ASSDRGGNQPQH
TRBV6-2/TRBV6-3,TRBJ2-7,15,ASSSPPDREGIYEQY
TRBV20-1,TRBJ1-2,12,SAREGTGRGGYT
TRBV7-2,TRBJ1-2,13,AGSLQNQGAEGYT
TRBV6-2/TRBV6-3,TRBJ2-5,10,ASSYTGKTQY
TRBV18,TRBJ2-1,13,ASSSGQGFYNEQF
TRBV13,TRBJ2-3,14,ASSFVGPDRTDTQY
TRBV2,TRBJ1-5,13,ASSQGQGDHQPQH
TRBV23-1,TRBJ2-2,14,ASTSDRDPNTGELF
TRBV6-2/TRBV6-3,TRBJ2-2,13,ASLFGQPNTGELF
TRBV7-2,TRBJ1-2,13,ASTWDSLVAYGYT
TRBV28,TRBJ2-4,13,ASSFDRRGANIQY
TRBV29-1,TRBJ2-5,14,SVGASSGSFGETQY
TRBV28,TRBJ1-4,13,ASSLPTGDREKLF
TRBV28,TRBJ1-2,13,ASSFRTEVNYGYT
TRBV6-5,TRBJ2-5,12,ASSPRVQQETQY
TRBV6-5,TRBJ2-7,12,ASSPPRSSYEQY
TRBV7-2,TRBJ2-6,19,ASSLVGLVGRASSGANVLT
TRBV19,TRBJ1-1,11,ASSIAQGNEAF
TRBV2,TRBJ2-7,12,ASKREGATYEQY
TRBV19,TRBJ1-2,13,ASNLPGQGKGGYT
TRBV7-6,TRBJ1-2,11,ASSFQGTYGYT
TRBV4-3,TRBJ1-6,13,ASSQELQGQSPLH
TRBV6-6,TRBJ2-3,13,ASRRQGDFTDTQY
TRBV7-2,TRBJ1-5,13,ASSLKAGRGEPQH
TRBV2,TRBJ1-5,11,ASRGQVTQPQH
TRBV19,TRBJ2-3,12,ASSTWDRTDTQY
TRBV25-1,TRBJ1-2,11,ASRREDGYGYT
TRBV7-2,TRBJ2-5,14,ASSLVASGSEETQY
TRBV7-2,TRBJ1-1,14,ASRRGWGTAGTEAF
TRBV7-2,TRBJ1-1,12,ASGARQGYTEAF
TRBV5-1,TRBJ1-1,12,ASSISQGNTEAF
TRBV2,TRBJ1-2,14,ASSPTGTGTSYGYT
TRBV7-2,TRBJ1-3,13,ASSLAGFSGNTIY
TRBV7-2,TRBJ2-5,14,ASSPRDRGLSETQY
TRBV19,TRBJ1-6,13,ATRRGNSYNSPLH
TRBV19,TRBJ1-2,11,ASTRQGTYGYT
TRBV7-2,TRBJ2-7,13,ASSLRFAGGHEQY
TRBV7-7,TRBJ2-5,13,ASSLSSAAQSTQY
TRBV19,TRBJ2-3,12,ASRTSASTDTQY
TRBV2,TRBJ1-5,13,ASSVGGQSNQPQH
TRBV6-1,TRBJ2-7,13,ASRGQGATLYEQY
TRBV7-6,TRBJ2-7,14,ASSLADVGERDEQY
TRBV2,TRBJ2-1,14,ASLGLAGGESHEQF
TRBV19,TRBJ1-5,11,ATAHGSNQPQH
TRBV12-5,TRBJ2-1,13,ASGLVWDRVNEQF
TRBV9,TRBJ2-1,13,ASSVGASAYNEQF
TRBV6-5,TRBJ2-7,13,ASSYPTSGRHEQY
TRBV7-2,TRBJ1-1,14,ASSLAGTGGGTEAF
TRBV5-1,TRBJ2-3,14,ASSNLLAGLADTQY
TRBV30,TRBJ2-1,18,AWRKTASGTLDVLGNEQF